The table lists the clone carrying this T cell receptor (beta chain) with many counts. Its specificity is not known. TCRdb called the 5' RACE reads again in MiXCR, with one record for every CDR3 protein. The sample has more than 25,000 distinct CDR3 sequences, less than 9% seen once. Indicated time point: sample taken at primary tumor resection. Samples were obtained from approximately 72 donors, all untreated early-stage non-small cell lung cancer patients. Unsorted samples of tumor, nontumor lung or frozen PBMC had their whole RNA sequenced. The data originate from a study of spatial heterogeneity in lung cancer. Study as a whole: Sequences of the beta chain were consistently detected in greater numbers than alpha-chain sequences. Across tumor regions, counts of TCR transcripts showed a strong correlation with a T cell module score derived from matched bulk RNA-seq. Study conclusions and caveats: Counts that tracked tumor mutation counts were those of expanded intratumoral alpha and beta TCRs.

The sequencing used lung tumor tissue, collected at surgery. The TCR sequence derives from a male donor with early-stage non-small cell lung cancer.

CDR3 bases: TGTGCAATTCGACATAGCGGTCCCATAAATACGCAGTATTTT. Encoded protein: CAIRHSGPINTQYF. V is TRBV2 and J is TRBJ2-3; D possibly corresponds to TRBD2 (6 bases). This CDR3 is built from 14 residues. Germline V gene lookup returns CDR1 SNHLY and CDR2 FYNNEI.